This T cell receptor (beta chain) derives from a study of T-cell memory formation after mild COVID-19. Broader study findings: Memory from before infection featured some responding clones, which suggests cross-reactive memory joined. Clones which contracted sat mainly in CM and EM if CD4+, and in EMRA if CD8+.

CDR1 is MDHEN, CDR2 SYDVKM, per germline. V dropped 0 bases and J dropped 0 bases, with 9 bases sitting between them. This CDR3 region has 16 residues. This clonotype was found once. Its cognate antigen is unknown. From 5'RACE with constant-segment primers came TCR alpha and TCR beta cDNA libraries that carried sample barcodes and UMIs. Each CDR3 protein gets one entry after TCRdb re-called the 5' RACE reads with MiXCR. The sample holds roughly 340,000 distinct CDR3 sequences, roughly 19% seen once. What was sequenced was PBMCs or a T cell subset sorted from them (not recorded which). The clonotype originates from a man between 18 and 35 years old who had mild COVID-19 (a few samples of this study predate the infection). Cell type and time point are not known. This chain connects TRBV28 to TRBJ2-4; D remains ambiguous. The CDR3 nucleotides are TGTGCCAGCAGTTTATGGGCCACCCTAGCCAAAAACATTCAGTACTTC. Translation: CASSLWATLAKNIQYF. The full variable domain, rest sourced from reference TRBV28 and TRBJ2-4, is DVKVTQSSRYLVKRTGEKVFLECVQDMDHENMFWYRQDPGLGLRLIYFSYDVKMKEKGDIPEGYSVSREKKERFSLILESASTNQTSMYLCASSLWATLAKNIQYFGAGTRLSVL.